A selection of T cell receptor beta chains follows, all from one sample in a study of shared clonotypes between healthy human individuals. The assay was immunoSEQ multiplex PCR, and TCRdb's table has in-frame clones only and misses some. The table has around 1,000,000 clones, roughly 77% seen once; the top ten hold over 0.8%. The source material was memory CD4+ T cells from PBMCs. The origin of the receptors is a man aged 18 to 30 in good health. Some clones in this sample may be carry-over from other donors' samples. Each CDR3 is given with its conserved first and last residue. D genes are given only for firm matches. Part of the rows lack a size; the others show once, few, many or a class for expanded clones.

D gene	J gene	V gene	clone size	CDR3 protein	CDR3 DNA
NA	TRBJ1-5	TRBV30	few	CAWSNRNQPQHF	TGTGCCTGGTCGAACCGCAATCAGCCCCAGCATTTT
TRBD2	TRBJ2-5	TRBV9	NA	CASSVVMGLAEQETQYF	TGTGCCAGCAGCGTAGTTATGGGACTAGCGGAGCAAGAGACCCAGTACTTC
NA	TRBJ2-5	TRBV5-1	NA	CASSPGGQETQYF	TGCGCCAGCAGTCCCGGGGGCCAAGAGACCCAGTACTTC
TRBD2	TRBJ2-1	TRBV5-5	NA	CASSSGLVGNEQFF	TGTGCCAGCAGCTCGGGACTAGTAGGCAATGAGCAGTTCTTC
NA	TRBJ1-1	TRBV5-8	NA	CASSLSTDSLNTEAFF	TGTGCCAGCAGCTTGTCTACGGACTCCCTGAACACTGAAGCTTTCTTT
NA	TRBJ2-5	TRBV15	NA	CATKTPLETQYF	TGTGCCACTAAGACTCCCCTAGAGACCCAGTACTTC
NA	TRBJ2-7	TRBV7-8	NA	CASSLAASGTYEQYF	TGTGCCAGCAGCTTAGCAGCCTCCGGTACCTACGAGCAGTACTTC
NA	TRBJ1-3	TRBV9	few	CASSVATGGNTIYF	TGTGCCAGCAGCGTAGCTACAGGGGGAAACACCATATATTTT
NA	TRBJ2-3	TRBV6-6	NA	CASRKGGSTDTQYF	TGTGCCTCACGGAAAGGCGGTAGCACAGATACGCAGTATTTT
NA	TRBJ1-2	TRBV19	few	CASGAETDLYGYTF	TGTGCCAGCGGAGCCGAGACAGACCTCTATGGCTACACCTTC
NA	TRBJ1-1	TRBV30	few	CAWSVVREAFF	TGTGCCTGGAGTGTAGTCCGTGAAGCTTTCTTT
NA	TRBJ2-7	TRBV6-5	NA	CASRYRGGIEQYF	TGTGCCAGCAGGTACAGGGGGGGAATCGAGCAGTACTTC
TRBD1	TRBJ1-4	TRBV28	NA	CASSTGTGVFF	TGTGCCAGCAGCACCGGGACAGGGGTGTTTTTT
TRBD2	TRBJ2-5	TRBV28	NA	CASSLNARTRGQETQYF	TGTGCCAGCAGTTTGAACGCCCGGACTAGGGGCCAAGAGACCCAGTACTTC
NA	TRBJ1-2	TRBV2	NA	CASSAGTTYGYTF	TGTGCCAGCAGTGCCGGGACAACCTATGGCTACACCTTC
NA	TRBJ2-5	TRBV5-1	NA	CASSLLPGGGGETQYF	TGCGCCAGCAGCTTGTTGCCAGGGGGAGGCGGGGAGACCCAGTACTTC
TRBD2	TRBJ2-1	TRBV5-1	NA	CASSYSLPSGPNEQFF	TGCGCCAGCAGCTACAGCCTTCCTAGCGGACCCAATGAGCAGTTCTTC
TRBD1	TRBJ1-2	TRBV28	few	CASSSPGQGNGYTF	TGTGCCAGCAGTTCACCGGGACAGGGGAATGGCTACACCTTC
NA	TRBJ1-1	TRBV19	NA	CASSITPGNTEAFF	TGTGCCAGTAGTATCACCCCAGGGAACACTGAAGCTTTCTTT
NA	TRBJ1-1	TRBV27	NA	CASSIGGEAFF	TGTGCCAGCAGCATCGGGGGCGAAGCTTTCTTT
NA	TRBJ1-5	TRBV18	NA	CASSSSRGNQPQHF	TGTGCCAGCTCGTCGTCCCGGGGCAATCAGCCCCAGCATTTT
NA	TRBJ2-1	TRBV6-5	NA	CASRRTTSSYNEQFF	TGTGCCAGCAGAAGAACAACGAGCTCCTACAATGAGCAGTTCTTC
NA	TRBJ2-7	TRBV4-1	NA	CASSRDPARAEQYF	TGCGCCAGCAGCCGCGACCCCGCCCGTGCCGAGCAGTACTTC
TRBD1	TRBJ2-1	TRBV7-3	NA	CASSLMGQGVGEQFF	TGTGCCAGCAGCTTAATGGGACAGGGGGTCGGGGAGCAGTTCTTC
NA	TRBJ1-5	TRBV10-2	NA	CATLTGFNQPQHF	TGCGCCACCCTAACAGGGTTCAATCAGCCCCAGCATTTT
NA	TRBJ2-7	TRBV5-4	NA	CASSLAGASTYEQYF	TGTGCCAGCAGCTTGGCCGGGGCTAGCACCTACGAGCAGTACTTC
NA	TRBJ2-5	TRBV7-9	NA	CASSLQGSGETQYF	TGTGCCAGCAGCTTGCAGGGGTCGGGAGAGACCCAGTACTTC
NA	TRBJ2-2	TRBV7-9	once	CASSVEWAPNTGELFF	TGTGCCAGCAGCGTGGAATGGGCCCCGAACACCGGGGAGCTGTTTTTT
NA	TRBJ1-2	TRBV7-2	NA	CASSSTVPKGGYTF	TGTGCCAGCAGCTCGACAGTTCCGAAGGGTGGCTACACCTTC
NA	TRBJ1-2	TRBV25-1	NA	CASSEFRGDGYTF	TGTGCCAGCAGTGAATTTAGAGGGGACGGCTACACCTTC
NA	TRBJ1-1	TRBV11-2	once	CASSFANTEAFF	TGTGCCAGCAGCTTTGCGAACACTGAAGCTTTCTTT